This T cell receptor (beta chain) was identified in a study of blood T cell repertoires in COVID-19. Study as a whole: Spain, Italy and the United States supplied samples that represented acute and convalescent COVID-19.

In the original workflow: By means of reference gene primer amplification, nucleated cell counts were estimated. The repertoire was sequenced with immunoSEQ multiplex PCR; TCRdb's copy has only in-frame clones and lacks some. V and J calls and clone size are as listed in that table; D and trimming were resolved from the DNA. The sample yields about 290,000 clones, under 90% seen once. The TCR originated in a woman between 25 and 40 years old with COVID-19, enrolled during active disease. Sequencing was carried out using peripheral blood.

CDR3 residues: CSGRQGSLETQYF. Written as DNA, the CDR3 is TGCAGCGGGAGACAGGGTTCCCTGGAGACCCAGTACTTC. The chain employs TRBV29-1 and TRBJ2-5; 7 bases fit TRBD1. Losses at the gene ends were 7 bases for V and 5 bases for J; bases not matched to a gene: 10. There are 13 residues in the CDR3. Germline V gives CDR1 SQVTM, CDR2 ANQGSEA.